Listed below are T cell receptor beta chains from one sample, sequenced in a study of response to subunit inactivated influenza vaccine. TCRdb passed the RT-PCR reads through MiXCR, listing each CDR3 protein once. The data contain 500,000 to 700,000 distinct CDR3 sequences, around 21% of them seen just once; the ten biggest clones take up roughly 2.8%. Separately, the same data were catalogued under a study of T cells expressing NK-cell markers.

The source was CD4+ T cells sorted from PBMCs, collected 12 days after vaccination. The receptors were gathered from a man aged 45-65 years who received an inactivated influenza vaccine. Both conserved end residues are part of each CDR3.

CDR3: CASMRQPQETQYF
V: TRBV27
J: TRBJ2-5

CDR3: CSARDEGDQPQHF
V: TRBV20-1
J: TRBJ1-5

CDR3: CASRVTANTEAFF
V: TRBV11-1
J: TRBJ1-1

CDR3: CASSYRSTLAGVGEQYF
V: TRBV6-5
J: TRBJ2-7

CDR3: CSARDPGQNNEKLFF
V: TRBV20-1
J: TRBJ1-4

CDR3: CASSRGQAGEQFF
V: TRBV12-3/TRBV12-4
J: TRBJ2-1

CDR3: CAISESRRGLNSPLHF
V: TRBV10-3
J: TRBJ1-6

CDR3: CASSVGGTATYGYTF
V: TRBV7-2
J: TRBJ1-2

CDR3: CASSLDSLEQYF
V: TRBV5-1
J: TRBJ2-7

CDR3: CASSTGQGNYEQYF
V: TRBV7-2
J: TRBJ2-7

CDR3: CATVPGQGPDTQYF
V: TRBV10-3
J: TRBJ2-3

CDR3: CSASPTANSPLHF
V: TRBV20-1
J: TRBJ1-6

CDR3: CASSQDRWQTSTDTQYF
V: TRBV14
J: TRBJ2-3

CDR3: CASSASDRFNYGYTF
V: TRBV10-2
J: TRBJ1-2

CDR3: CASSLAWGYGYTF
V: TRBV12-3/TRBV12-4
J: TRBJ1-2

CDR3: CASSATGAYGYTF
V: TRBV9
J: TRBJ1-2

CDR3: CASSPYRQETQYF
V: TRBV7-2
J: TRBJ2-5

CDR3: CSVMDRVPETQYF
V: TRBV29-1
J: TRBJ2-5

CDR3: CASHEWTGGNYGYTF
V: TRBV7-9
J: TRBJ1-2

CDR3: CASSPGPTRLGFF
V: TRBV3-1
J: TRBJ2-1

CDR3: CASSLRYGMSNQPQHF
V: TRBV6-5
J: TRBJ1-5

CDR3: CASSFPSGALQGEQFF
V: TRBV5-4
J: TRBJ2-1

CDR3: CASTRQSRQGQPQHF
V: TRBV19
J: TRBJ1-5

CDR3: CASSLGAGPNEKLFF
V: TRBV5-1
J: TRBJ1-4

CDR3: CSTSGSTDTQYF
V: TRBV20-1
J: TRBJ2-3

CDR3: CAIKAGSTDTQYF
V: TRBV10-3
J: TRBJ2-3